Below, 6 T cell receptor beta chains from the same sample are listed, as sequenced in a study of a mutant IDH1 vaccine in newly diagnosed glioma. For these receptors, no antigen is known. Time point indicated: week 47, end of study. Doses comprised 300 ug of mutant IDH1 20-mer peptide each, plus topical imiquimod. TCRdb's table, derived via immunoSEQ multiplex PCR, lists solely in-frame clones and lacks some. The sample carries about 56,000 clones, 70% to 85% recorded once. Sequencing used PBMCs, obtained from a glioma patient whose treatment included an IDH1 peptide vaccine. The receptors come from a man in his forties or fifties with glioma.

This chain links TRBV19 with TRBJ1-1; a possible D gene is TRBD1 (5 bases). CDR1 is LNHDA, CDR2 SQIVND, per germline (reference sequence). This CDR3 contains 13 residues. V was trimmed by 7 bases and J by 3 bases, leaving 12 bases between them. In DNA, the CDR3 is TGTGCCAGTAATTTGGTAGGGGACACTGAAGCTTTCTTT. It yields the protein CASNLVGDTEAFF.

J is TRBJ2-1 and V is TRBV4-3; the D is unclear. The CDR3 is 13 residues long. CDR1 is LGHNA and CDR2 is YSLEER in the germline V gene. Trimming pared 4 bases from V and 7 bases from J, leaving 11 bases between. DNA for the CDR3: TGCGCCAGCAGCCTGGTCGAAGGGAATGAGCAGTTCTTC. As protein: CASSLVEGNEQFF.

This clone was seen only once. The chain couples TRBV6-1 to TRBJ1-1; D call uncertain. The germline V gene encodes CDR1 MNHNS and CDR2 SASEGT. The CDR3 consists of 12 residues. V was pared by 7 bases and J by 1 base, with 7 bases between. The CDR3 DNA follows: TGTGCCAGCATAGAGTGGAACACTGAAGCTTTCTTT. Translation gives CASIEWNTEAFF.

V and J are TRBV2 and TRBJ2-2; the match to TRBD1 covers 8 bases. This CDR3 comprises 14 residues. V shed 6 bases and J 2 bases; nucleotides not matched to a gene: 2. CDR1 and CDR2 from the germline V gene are SNHLY and FYNNEI. The CDR3 DNA reads as TGTGCCAGCAGCGGACAGGGAAACACCGGGGAGCTGTTTTTT. As protein: CASSGQGNTGELFF.

The V call is TRBV30, the J call TRBJ1-6; no definite D call. Trimming took 2 bases from V and 6 from J, leaving 17 bases between them. Germline lookup yields CDR1 GTSNPN and CDR2 SVGIG (reference sequence). The CDR3 totals 16 residues. The CDR3 DNA follows: TGTGCCTGGAGTATCGCCCTACGGGCCCCTAATTCACCCCTCCACTTT. As protein: CAWSIALRAPNSPLHF.

By share of the sample, this clone is medium-sized (0.01 to 0.1%). The chain employs TRBV19 and TRBJ1-6; D call uncertain. This CDR3 comprises 13 residues. CDR1 and CDR2 from the germline V gene are LNHDA and SQIVND (reference sequence). V was cut by 4 bases and J by 7 bases, with 8 bases left in between. The CDR3 nucleotides are TGTGCCAGTAGTACAGGCTTAAATTCACCCCTCCACTTT. This encodes CASSTGLNSPLHF.